This TCR beta chain was sequenced in a study of Ad26.COV2.S vaccination and SARS-CoV-2 variants. Overall study: Into the muscle, Ad26.COV2.S was dosed once or twice, 56 days apart.

Profiled with immunoSEQ multiplex PCR; TCRdb holds only in-frame clones, not every one. The table shows some 640,000 clones, with around 90% occurring only once. The treatment was: around 19 received Ad26.COV2.S at low or high dose, single or two shots; a few received placebo; per-sample allocation not given. Samples came from day 63 after the first vaccine or placebo injection. This TCR derives from a person aged 18-60 years who received the Ad26.COV2.S COVID-19 vaccine or a placebo. Sequencing was performed on peripheral blood, taken in a trial of Ad26.COV2.S vaccine versus placebo.

CDR3 in amino acids: CATSSWGWSDWANVLTF. The CDR3 coding sequence is TGTGCCACCAGCAGTTGGGGATGGTCGGACTGGGCCAACGTCCTGACTTTC. The chain uses TRBV15 and TRBJ2-6, with D possibly being TRBD2 (5 bases). Germline-derived CDR1 and CDR2 are LNHNV and YYDKDF (reference sequence). Trimming stripped 3 bases from V and 5 bases from J, with 17 bases between. The CDR3 length is 17 residues.